Below, 22 T cell receptor beta chains from the same sample are listed, as sequenced in a study of cytomegalovirus exposure and HLA in healthy donors. The protocol was immunoSEQ multiplex PCR, while the TCRdb copy is restricted to in-frame clones and leaves out a portion. The sample contains 65,000 or so clones, roughly 94% of which appear only once. The sample comprised PBMCs. These receptors were collected from a young man in good health and CMV-seropositive.

This chain links TRBV5-1 with TRBJ2-1; 7 positions agree with TRBD1. V lost 6 bases and J lost 8; bases outside the gene matches: 11. This CDR3 comprises 14 residues. Looked up from germline, CDR1 is SGHRS and CDR2 is YFSETQ. The CDR3 region is CASTGDRVYDEQFF. The CDR3 DNA is TGCGCCAGCACCGGGGACAGAGTATACGATGAGCAGTTCTTC.

This clone was seen once. The chain joins TRBV7-2 to TRBJ2-1, with 7 bases that match TRBD1. There are 15 residues in the CDR3. Germline assignment: CDR1 SGHTA and CDR2 FQGNSA. V gave up 1 base and J gave up 6 bases; unmatched junction bases: 6. The CDR3 spells CASSLGGGLGNEQFF. The CDR3 DNA sequence: TGTGCCAGCAGCTTAGGAGGGGGCCTCGGCAATGAGCAGTTCTTC.

V and J are TRBV10-3 and TRBJ2-3, with 9 bases identical to TRBD2. V dropped 10 bases and J dropped 2; count of bases not matched to a gene: 7. Per germline, CDR1 ENHRY and CDR2 SYGVKD. The CDR3 consists of 14 residues. CDR3 sequence reads: CASAGGIHTDTQYF. As DNA, the CDR3 is TGTGCCAGTGCGGGGGGGATTCACACAGATACGCAGTATTTT.

The V and J genes are TRBV6-4 and TRBJ2-2; 7 bases are a match to TRBD1. Germline V gene sequence: CDR1 MRHNA, CDR2 SNTAGT. V lost 3 bases, J lost 2 bases, and 6 bases stayed unmatched. This CDR3 has 16 residues. The DNA for the CDR3 is TGTGCCAGCAGTGAGCAGTACAGGGGAAACACCGGGGAGCTGTTTTTT. Protein: CASSEQYRGNTGELFF.

The chain is built from TRBV30 and TRBJ1-5; unclear D gene. The CDR3 spans 13 residues. V was trimmed by 3 bases and J by 1 base, leaving 7 bases between them. Germline CDR1 GTSNPN, CDR2 SVGIG (reference sequence). CDR3 region: CAWRGASNQPQHF. CDR3 sequence (DNA): TGTGCCTGGAGGGGCGCAAGCAATCAGCCCCAGCATTTT. The full variable domain, in which reference TRBV30 and TRBJ1-5 provide the parts outside the CDR3, is SQTIHQWPATLVQPVGSPLSLECTVEGTSNPNLYWYRQAAGRGLQLLFYSVGIGQISSEVPQNLSASRPQDRQFILSSKKLLLSDSGFYLCAWRGASNQPQHFGDGTRLSIL.

This chain joins TRBV11-3 and TRBJ2-5, with 7 nucleotides matching TRBD1. The V gene's germline CDR1 is SGHNT and CDR2 YENEEA. Trimming at V came to 1 base and at J to 0 bases, leaving 8 bases not matched to a gene. CDR3 size: 17 residues. As DNA, the CDR3 is TGTGCCAGCAGCTTAGGGACGGGACAGCGCAACCAAGAGACCCAGTACTTC. It translates to CASSLGTGQRNQETQYF.

V is TRBV5-1 and J is TRBJ2-2; 7 bases align to TRBD1. Per germline, CDR1 SGHRS and CDR2 YFSETQ. The V segment lost 3 bases and the J segment 1 base; nucleotides outside the gene matches: 3. The CDR3 is made up of 15 amino acids. CDR3 bases: TGCGCCAGCAGCTCGGGACAGAAGAACACCGGGGAGCTGTTTTTT. Encoded protein: CASSSGQKNTGELFF.

The chain employs TRBV12-2 and TRBJ1-4; the D call in the table, TRBD1, was not verified against the DNA. TRBV12-2 is shown as a pseudogene. The CDR3 has 20 residues. CDR3 DNA: TGTGCAAGTCGCTTAGCGCAGTCAGACAGGGTGGAAGGATGTGATGAAAAACTGTTTTTT. The encoded protein is CASRLAQSDRVEGCDEKLFF.

The chain uses TRBV5-8 and TRBJ1-1; 7 nucleotides line up with TRBD1. V shed 3 bases and J 4 bases; nucleotides not matched to a gene: 12. Germline CDR1 and CDR2: SGHTS and YDEGEE. The CDR3 runs 16 residues. This CDR3 is CASSSPLTGVATEAFF. The CDR3 DNA sequence: TGTGCCAGCAGCTCTCCCCTTACAGGGGTTGCCACTGAAGCTTTCTTT. Variable domain in full (rest from reference TRBV5-8 and TRBJ1-1): EAGVTQSPTHLIKTRGQQATLRCSPISGHTSVYWYQQALGLGLQFLLWYDEGEERNRGNFPPRFSGRQFPNYSSELNVNALELEDSALYLCASSSPLTGVATEAFFGQGTRLTVV.

This chain connects TRBV6-5 to TRBJ1-3, with D unresolved. V was trimmed by 8 bases and J by 2 bases, leaving 10 bases between them. This CDR3 contains 13 residues. The V gene's germline CDR1 is MNHEY and CDR2 SVGAGI. CDR3 DNA: TGTGCCAGCTGGGCAGCAACTGGAAACACCATATATTTT. Its translation is CASWAATGNTIYF.

The rearrangement joins TRBV30 to TRBJ1-3; the D gene is possibly TRBD1 (5 bases). The length of the CDR3 is 14 residues. The germline CDR1 and CDR2 sequences are GTSNPN and SVGIG (reference sequence). With 0 bases removed from V and 0 bases from J, the gap between germline ends came to 6 bases. The DNA for the CDR3 is TGTGCCTGGAGTGTAGGACACTCTGGAAACACCATATATTTT. Translation gives CAWSVGHSGNTIYF.

J is TRBJ2-7 and V is TRBV10-3, with TRBD1 identical over 7 bases. Losses at the gene ends were 2 bases for V and 0 bases for J; bases not matched to a gene: 7. This CDR3 has 16 amino acids. Germline V gene sequence: CDR1 ENHRY, CDR2 SYGVKD. The CDR3 region is CAISEPYRGSSYEQYF. The CDR3 coding sequence is TGTGCCATCAGTGAGCCCTACAGGGGAAGCTCCTACGAGCAGTACTTC.

CDR3 sequence: CATLAGGGNNEQFF. CDR3 nucleotide sequence: TGTGCCACCCTAGCGGGAGGGGGAAACAATGAGCAGTTCTTC. The rearrangement links TRBV7-2 to TRBJ2-1; 12 bases map to TRBD2. V lost 10 bases to trimming and J lost 5 bases; unmatched junction nucleotides: 6. CDR1 is SGHTA, CDR2 FQGNSA, per germline. This CDR3 comprises 14 residues.

The chain couples TRBV30 to TRBJ2-7, with 7 bases identical to TRBD1. J was trimmed by 4 bases and V by 1 base; bases with no gene match: 16. Looked up from germline, CDR1 is GTSNPN and CDR2 is SVGIG (reference sequence). The CDR3 spans 17 residues. This CDR3 reads CAWSGLQFGQDPYEQYF. The CDR3 DNA reads as TGTGCCTGGAGTGGCCTACAATTCGGACAGGACCCTTACGAGCAGTACTTC.

The rearrangement links TRBV7-6 to TRBJ1-1; D not certain. The V and J ends lost 1 base and 5 bases respectively, with 8 bases between them. Germline CDR1 is SGHVS and CDR2 is FNYEAQ. The CDR3 has 13 residues. The DNA of the CDR3 is TGTGCCAGCAGCTTAGAAGAGTTTACTGAAGCTTTCTTT. It specifies CASSLEEFTEAFF.

The chain couples TRBV6-6 to TRBJ2-1; the D gene is possibly TRBD2 (6 bases). This CDR3 region has 16 residues. Germline V lookup: CDR1 MNHNY, CDR2 SVGAGI (reference sequence). Trimming removed 5 bases from V and 4 bases from J, with 18 bases in between. The CDR3 here is CASSQDRDSMYNEQFF. In nucleotides, the CDR3 is TGTGCCAGCAGTCAAGACCGGGACTCCATGTACAATGAGCAGTTCTTC.

In DNA form, the CDR3 reads TGCGCCAGCAGCGTTAGCGGAAACTCCTACGAGCAGTACTTC. Translating gives CASSVSGNSYEQYF. This rearrangement joins TRBV5-1 to TRBJ2-7; tentatively, D is TRBD2 (6 bases). Germline V gives CDR1 SGHRS, CDR2 YFSETQ. There are 14 residues in the CDR3. The ends were cut back, 4 bases at V and 0 bases at J, with 11 bases in the middle.

The sample holds one count of this clone. This chain joins TRBV15 and TRBJ2-4; TRBD1 might be the D (6 bases). Germline CDR1 reads LNHNV; CDR2 reads YYDKDF (reference sequence). V lost 3 bases to trimming and J lost 0 bases, with 9 bases between them. This CDR3 is built from 15 residues. The CDR3 sequence is CATSSTGLAKNIQYF. In nucleotides, the CDR3 is TGTGCCACCAGCAGTACAGGGTTAGCCAAAAACATTCAGTACTTC.

For the CDR3, the DNA is TGTGCCAGCAGCTTAGGTCGGGGCTACGAGCAGTACTTC. Its translation: CASSLGRGYEQYF. The chain employs TRBV11-2 and TRBJ2-7; TRBD2 is a possible D gene (5 bases). The germline V gene has CDR1 SGHAT and CDR2 FQNNGV. V lost 1 base and J lost 3, with 7 bases in between. This CDR3 has 13 residues.

This CDR3 reads CASSQDRGRETQYF. CDR3 sequence (DNA): TGTGCCAGCAGCCAAGACAGGGGGCGGGAGACCCAGTACTTC. This chain connects TRBV11-2 to TRBJ2-5, with 10 nucleotides matching TRBD1. Trimming removed 5 bases from V and 5 bases from J; junction bases left unmatched: 5. Germline-derived CDR1 and CDR2 are SGHAT and FQNNGV. This CDR3 has 14 residues.

This clone was recorded only once. This chain connects TRBV28 to TRBJ1-2, with 9 bases fitting TRBD1. CDR3 length: 15 residues. The V segment lost 4 bases and the J segment 0 bases; nucleotides outside the gene matches: 3. Germline V gives CDR1 MDHEN, CDR2 SYDVKM. As DNA, the CDR3 is TGTGCCAGCAGTTCACAGGGGGCCGCTAACTATGGCTACACCTTC. This encodes CASSSQGAANYGYTF.

V is TRBV7-9 and J is TRBJ2-5, with TRBD1 matching 7 bases. In germline, CDR1 is SEHNR, CDR2 FQNEAQ (reference sequence). The CDR3 sequence is 15 residues long. The V gene end was trimmed by 3 bases and the J gene end by 5 bases; junction bases not matched to a gene: 9. In DNA, the CDR3 is TGTGCCAGCAGCTTGCGACAGGGTCCGGGGGAGACCCAGTACTTC. Translation gives CASSLRQGPGETQYF.